Listed here are 2 T cell receptor beta chains from one sample, sequenced in a study of spatial heterogeneity in lung cancer. Points from the study as a whole: Higher tumor mutation counts went along with higher counts of expanded intratumoral alpha and beta TCRs.

Their recognized antigens are unknown. TCRdb reprocessed the 5' RACE reads via MiXCR and lists one record per CDR3 protein. Of around 7,000 distinct CDR3 sequences in the sample, more than 13% were seen once. Specified time point: sample taken at primary tumor resection. The specimen was lung tumor tissue, collected at surgery. These receptors were taken from a female donor with early-stage non-small cell lung cancer.

In its sample, this clonotype is medium-sized. As an off-target read in a library built for alpha chains, this beta chain has a frequency of little significance. The V gene is TRBV6-2 or TRBV6-3, the J gene TRBJ2-7; no clear D. V lost 2 bases to trimming and J lost 0 bases, with 11 bases between them. Germline V gene sequence: CDR1 MNHEY, CDR2 SVGEGT. The CDR3 spans 15 residues. CDR3 in DNA: TGTGCCAGCAGTTACAGGGCCAGAAGCTCCTACGAGCAGTACTTC. Protein: CASSYRARSSYEQYF.

This clonotype is labeled as medium-sized. The library was built for alpha chains, so this beta chain is an off-target read and its size means little. This chain joins TRBV18 and TRBJ2-4; D call uncertain. Germline V CDR1 and CDR2: KGHSH, LQKENI. Trimming stripped 3 bases from V and 11 bases from J, with 11 bases between. This CDR3 spans 12 amino acids. The CDR3 DNA reads as TGTGCCAGCTCACCCAAGGGTCAGGTTCAGTACTTC. It is translated as CASSPKGQVQYF.